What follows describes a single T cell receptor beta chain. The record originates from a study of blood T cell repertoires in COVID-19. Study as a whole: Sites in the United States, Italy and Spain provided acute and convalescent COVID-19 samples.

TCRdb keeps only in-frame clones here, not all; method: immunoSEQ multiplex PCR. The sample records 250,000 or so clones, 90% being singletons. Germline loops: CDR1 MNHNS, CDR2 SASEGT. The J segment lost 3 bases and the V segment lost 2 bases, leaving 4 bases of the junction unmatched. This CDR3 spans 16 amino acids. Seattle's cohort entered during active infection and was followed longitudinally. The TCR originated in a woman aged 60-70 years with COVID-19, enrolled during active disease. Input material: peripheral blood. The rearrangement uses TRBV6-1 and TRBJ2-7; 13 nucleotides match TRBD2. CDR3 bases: TGTGCCAGCAGTGAATTGAGACTAGCGGGGGGCTACGAGCAGTACTTC. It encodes CASSELRLAGGYEQYF.